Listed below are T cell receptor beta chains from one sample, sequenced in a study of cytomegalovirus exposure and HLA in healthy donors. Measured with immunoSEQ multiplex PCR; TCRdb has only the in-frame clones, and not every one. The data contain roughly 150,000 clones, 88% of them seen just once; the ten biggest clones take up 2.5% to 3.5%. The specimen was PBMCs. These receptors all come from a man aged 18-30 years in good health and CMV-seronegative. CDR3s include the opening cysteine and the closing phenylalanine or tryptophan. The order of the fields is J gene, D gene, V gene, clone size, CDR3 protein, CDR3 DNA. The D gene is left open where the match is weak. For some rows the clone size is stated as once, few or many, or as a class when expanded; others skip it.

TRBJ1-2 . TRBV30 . CAWRVGLTGNYGYTF TGTGCCTGGAGGGTTGGGCTTACAGGGAACTATGGCTACACCTTC
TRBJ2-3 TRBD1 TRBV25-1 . CASTPTGGITDTQYF TGTGCCAGCACCCCGACAGGGGGCATCACAGATACGCAGTATTTT
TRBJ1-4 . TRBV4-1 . CASSHKQGGLATNEKLFF TGCGCCAGCAGCCATAAACAGGGAGGGCTAGCAACTAATGAAAAACTGTTTTTT
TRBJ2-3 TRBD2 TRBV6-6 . CASRTSGGSDTQYF TGTGCCAGCAGGACTAGCGGGGGTTCAGATACGCAGTATTTT
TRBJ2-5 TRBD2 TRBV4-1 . CASSNLAEETQYF TGCGCCAGCAGCAACCTAGCGGAGGAGACCCAGTACTTC
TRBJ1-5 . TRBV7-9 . CASSLSGVNQPQHF TGTGCCAGCAGCTTATCGGGGGTCAATCAGCCCCAGCATTTT
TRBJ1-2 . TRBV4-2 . CASPGELGRGGQRYGYTF TGTGCCAGCCCCGGGGAACTGGGGCGTGGGGGACAACGTTATGGCTACACCTTC
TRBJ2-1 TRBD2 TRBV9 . CASSVDLAENIGEQFF TGTGCCAGCAGCGTAGATCTAGCGGAGAACATCGGGGAGCAGTTCTTC
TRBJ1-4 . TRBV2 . CASSAGTSTNEKLFF TGTGCCAGCAGTGCAGGAACCTCAACTAATGAAAAACTGTTTTTT
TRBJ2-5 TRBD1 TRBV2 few CASSRQGGQETQYF TGTGCCAGCAGTCGACAGGGTGGGCAAGAGACCCAGTACTTC
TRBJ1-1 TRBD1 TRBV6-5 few CASRRQGTEAFF TGTGCCAGCAGAAGACAGGGGACTGAAGCTTTCTTT
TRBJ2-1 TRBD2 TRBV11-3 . CASSIGGAGSNEQFF TGTGCCAGCAGCATCGGGGGGGCGGGAAGCAATGAGCAGTTCTTC
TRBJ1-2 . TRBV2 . CASSEAEQPFDF TGTGCCAGCAGTGAAGCAGAACAGCCCTTCGACTTC
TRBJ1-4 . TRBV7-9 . CASSLSGGQNEKLFF TGTGCCAGCAGCTTATCGGGGGGGCAGAATGAAAAACTGTTTTTT
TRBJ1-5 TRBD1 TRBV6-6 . CASSEGASQPQHF TGTGCCAGCTCGGAGGGGGCAAGTCAGCCCCAGCATTTT
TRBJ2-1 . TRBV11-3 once CASSLGGASTYNEQFF TGTGCCAGCAGTTTGGGGGGGGCCAGCACATACAATGAGCAGTTCTTC
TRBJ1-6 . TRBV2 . CASAESPNSPLHF TGTGCCAGCGCGGAGTCGCCCAATTCACCCCTCCACTTT
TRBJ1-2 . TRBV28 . CASKSSDYGYTF TGTGCCAGCAAGTCGTCGGACTATGGCTACACCTTC
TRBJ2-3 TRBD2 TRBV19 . CASSTYPSSGRSDTQYF TGTGCCAGTAGTACTTACCCTTCTAGCGGGAGGTCAGATACGCAGTATTTT
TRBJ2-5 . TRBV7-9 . CASSFPRQSQETQYF TGTGCCAGCAGTTTTCCGAGACAGTCTCAAGAGACCCAGTACTTC
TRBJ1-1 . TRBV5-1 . CASSTQTRNTEAFF TGCGCCAGCAGCACGCAGACAAGGAACACTGAAGCTTTCTTT
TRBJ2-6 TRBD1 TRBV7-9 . CASSPPGQGASGANVLTF TGTGCCAGCAGCCCCCCGGGACAGGGGGCCTCTGGGGCCAACGTCCTGACTTTC
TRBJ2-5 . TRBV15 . CATSRDLQETQYF TGTGCCACCAGCAGAGATTTACAGGAGACCCAGTACTTC
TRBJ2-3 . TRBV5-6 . CASSLAPVNTDTQYF TGTGCCAGCAGCTTGGCGCCGGTGAACACAGATACGCAGTATTTT
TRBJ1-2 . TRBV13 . CASSFGQLGYTF TGTGCCAGCAGCTTCGGACAGCTTGGCTACACCTTC
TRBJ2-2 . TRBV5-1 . CASSLAQGKAGELFF TGCGCCAGCAGCTTGGCCCAGGGAAAAGCCGGGGAGCTGTTTTTT
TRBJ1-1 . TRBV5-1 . CASSLGQQLHTEAFF TGCGCCAGCAGCTTGGGACAGCAGTTACATACTGAAGCTTTCTTT
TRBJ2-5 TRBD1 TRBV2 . CASSGGQGRQTQYF TGTGCCAGCAGTGGAGGACAGGGAAGACAGACCCAGTACTTC
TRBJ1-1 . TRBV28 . CASRKSGTGPALYTEAFF TGTGCCAGCAGGAAGTCCGGTACAGGCCCGGCCCTGTACACTGAAGCTTTCTTT
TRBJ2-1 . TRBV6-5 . CASSSDRDYEQFF TGTGCCAGCAGTTCCGACAGGGACTATGAGCAGTTCTTC
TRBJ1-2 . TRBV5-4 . CASSLEHGYTF TGTGCCAGCAGCTTGGAGCACGGCTACACCTTC
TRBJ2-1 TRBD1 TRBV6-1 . CASSDRDRGNEQFF TGTGCCAGCAGTGATCGGGACAGGGGAAATGAGCAGTTCTTC
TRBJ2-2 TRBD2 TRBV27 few CATTRGSGSGELFF TGTGCCACGACTCGCGGGAGCGGGTCCGGGGAGCTGTTTTTT
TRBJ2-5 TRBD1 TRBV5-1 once CASSFRGGGGETQYF TGCGCCAGCAGCTTTAGAGGGGGCGGAGGAGAGACCCAGTACTTC